The 23 T cell receptor beta chains listed next were all sequenced from one sample in a study of tumour-infiltrating T cells in Burkitt lymphoma. Method: immunoSEQ multiplex PCR; TCRdb's copy keeps in-frame clones and lacks some. The sample contains under 15,000 clones, around a third of which appear only once. The material sequenced was tumor tissue. All receptors come from a human donor with diffuse large B-cell lymphoma.

By share, this clone counts as medium-sized. This chain joins TRBV5-1 and TRBJ2-3, with 14 bases lining up with TRBD2. The CDR3 sequence is 16 residues long. The J segment lost 4 bases and the V segment lost 4 bases, leaving 5 bases of the junction unmatched. CDR1 is SGHRS and CDR2 is YFSETQ in the germline V gene. The CDR3 protein is CASSERLAGGADTQYF. In DNA, the CDR3 is TGCGCCAGCAGCGAAAGACTAGCGGGAGGGGCAGATACGCAGTATTTT.

The chain joins TRBV10-2 to TRBJ2-7; 10 nucleotides match TRBD2. V shed 8 bases, J shed 2 bases, and the junction held 9 bases outside the gene matches. CDR1 and CDR2 from the germline V gene are WSHSY and SAAADI. This CDR3 is built from 15 residues. CDR3: CASGTSVPRAYEQYF. The CDR3 nucleotides read TGCGCCAGCGGGACTAGCGTACCTAGAGCCTACGAGCAGTACTTC.

This clone was seen a handful of times. The chain combines TRBV7-3 with TRBJ2-2; the D gene is possibly TRBD2 (6 bases). This CDR3 is built from 12 residues. V gave up 6 bases and J gave up 6 bases, with 8 bases separating them. Per germline, CDR1 SGHTA and CDR2 FQGTGA. CDR3 in DNA: TGTGCCAGCAGGCGGGACCCCGGGGAGCTGTTTTTT. It translates to CASRRDPGELFF.

The CDR3 is CASSIGQHTEAFF. The CDR3 bases are TGTGCCAGTAGTATAGGGCAGCACACTGAAGCTTTCTTT. The chain is built from TRBV19 and TRBJ1-1, with D unclear. Trimming removed 1 base from V and 3 bases from J, with 6 bases in between. The CDR3 runs to 13 residues. The germline gives CDR1 LNHDA, CDR2 SQIVND (reference sequence).

The rearrangement uses TRBV5-1 and TRBJ2-3; D gene ambiguous. CDR1 is SGHRS and CDR2 is YFSETQ in the germline V gene. Trimming cost V 4 bases and J 0 bases, with 12 bases left between them. The CDR3 sequence is 15 residues long. The CDR3 bases are TGCGCCAGCAGCCCTTCAGTGGCTAGCACAGATACGCAGTATTTT. This translates into CASSPSVASTDTQYF.

The sample holds a few counts of this clone. A clone one base away is much larger, so this may be a read error. Other DNA variants within this sample encode the same CDR3. The chain carries TRBV9 and TRBJ2-3; D is unclear. The CDR3 is made up of 13 amino acids. The V gene's germline CDR1 is SGDLS and CDR2 YYNGEE. CDR3 residues: CASSVGGTDTQYF. For the CDR3, the DNA is TGTGCCAGCAGTGTAGGTGGGACAGATACGCAGTATTTT.

The gene calls are TRBV15 and TRBJ2-7, with D perhaps matching TRBD1 (5 bases). CDR3 length: 13 residues. The V and J ends lost 6 bases and 5 bases respectively, with 14 bases between them. Germline V CDR1 and CDR2: LNHNV, YYDKDF (reference sequence). CDR3 DNA: TGTGCCACCAGGGCCGTGGGGCTTGACGAGCAGTACTTC. As protein: CATRAVGLDEQYF.

The rearrangement uses TRBV28 and TRBJ1-5; a weak D match, TRBD1 (5 bases). V was clipped by 6 bases and J by 4 bases, with 7 bases between them. The V gene's germline CDR1 is MDHEN and CDR2 SYDVKM. The CDR3 has 12 amino acids. Here the CDR3 reads CASRTANQPQHF. CDR3 bases: TGTGCCAGCAGGACAGCTAATCAGCCCCAGCATTTT.

This clone has more than one count but fewer than ten. The chain recombines TRBV4-1 with TRBJ2-7; the D gene could be TRBD1 or TRBD2 (6 bases each). V lost 5 bases and J 4 bases, leaving 15 bases between the germline ends. This CDR3 spans 14 amino acids. The germline gives CDR1 MGHRA, CDR2 YSYEKL. The CDR3 protein is CASSRGRGGYEQYF. The CDR3 nucleotides read TGCGCCAGCAGCAGGGGCAGGGGAGGATACGAGCAGTACTTC.

The chain has TRBV2 and TRBJ2-3, with TRBD2 matching 10 bases. The trim removed 6 bases at V and 5 bases at J, leaving 11 bases unmatched. The CDR3 totals 16 residues. Germline V lookup: CDR1 SNHLY, CDR2 FYNNEI. The chain's CDR3 is CASRELSGRAIDTQYF. The CDR3 DNA sequence: TGTGCCAGCAGAGAGCTAAGCGGGAGGGCGATAGATACGCAGTATTTT. Using reference TRBV2 and TRBJ2-3 for the parts outside the CDR3, the full variable domain is EPEVTQTPSHQVTQMGQEVILRCVPISNHLYFYWYRQILGQKVEFLVSFYNNEISEKSEIFDDQFSVERPDGSNFTLKIRSTKLEDSAMYFCASRELSGRAIDTQYFGPGTRLTVL.

By its share, this clone is medium-sized. The gene calls are TRBV27 and TRBJ2-7, with D possibly being TRBD1 or TRBD2 (5 bases each). The CDR3 has 17 residues. Trimming took 3 bases from V and 0 from J, leaving 18 bases between them. The germline gives CDR1 MNHEY, CDR2 SMNVEV (reference sequence). This CDR3 is CASSFSSSGPLSYEQYF. The CDR3 DNA follows: TGTGCCAGCAGTTTTTCGTCGTCGGGACCGCTCTCCTACGAGCAGTACTTC.

This clone occurred a few times. This chain uses TRBV25-1 with TRBJ2-1; 9 bases align to TRBD2. The V gene's germline CDR1 is MGHDK and CDR2 SYGVNS. J lost 8 bases, V lost 4 bases, and 9 bases had no gene match. This CDR3 has 15 residues. CDR3 sequence: CASSAPGLAFHEQFF. The CDR3 coding sequence is TGTGCCAGCAGTGCGCCGGGACTAGCTTTCCATGAGCAGTTCTTC.

This clone was observed a handful of times. V usage is TRBV30 and J usage is TRBJ1-1; D uncertain. This CDR3 has 11 amino acids. CDR1 is GTSNPN and CDR2 is SVGIG in the germline V gene (reference sequence). V was trimmed by 2 bases and J by 4 bases, leaving 5 bases between them. The CDR3 nucleotides read TGTGCCTGGAGTTGGGGCACTGAAGCTTTCTTT. Protein product: CAWSWGTEAFF.

This clone was seen more than once but under ten times. CDR3 in amino acids: CASSLTYSYEQYF. CDR3 nucleotide sequence: TGCGCCAGCAGTCTGACGTACTCCTACGAGCAGTACTTC. V and J are TRBV5-1 and TRBJ2-7; D ambiguous. Trimming shortened V by 5 bases and J by 0 bases, and 9 bases separated the two germline ends. Germline CDR1 and CDR2: SGHRS and YFSETQ. The CDR3 sequence is 13 residues long.

This rearrangement joins TRBV11-2 to TRBJ2-5; D call uncertain. The CDR3 has 12 residues. Germline lookup yields CDR1 SGHAT and CDR2 FQNNGV. Deletions cut 5 bases from V and 5 bases from J, with 9 bases between. CDR3 DNA sequence: TGTGCCAGCAGCCCACAATATGAGACCCAGTACTTC. Its translation is CASSPQYETQYF.

This clone was seen only a few times. In DNA form, the CDR3 reads TGTGCCACCAGCAGAGGGGGCATCCAAGAGACCCAGTACTTC. Its protein product is CATSRGGIQETQYF. The chain recombines TRBV15 with TRBJ2-5; TRBD1 might be the D (5 bases). The V gene lost 1 base and the J gene lost 1 base, with 7 bases spanning the gap. The germline V gene has CDR1 LNHNV and CDR2 YYDKDF (reference sequence). There are 14 residues in the CDR3.

This clone was seen more than once but under ten times. CDR3 region: CASSEGAPNTEAFF. In nucleotides, the CDR3 is TGTGCCAGCAGTGAAGGGGCTCCGAACACTGAAGCTTTCTTT. The chain employs TRBV2 and TRBJ1-1; D is unresolved. CDR3 length equals 14 residues. V shed 1 base and J shed 1 base, with 7 bases lying between them. CDR1 SNHLY and CDR2 FYNNEI come from the germline V gene.

By share, this clone ranks as medium-sized. The chain couples TRBV28 to TRBJ2-3, with TRBD2 identical over 7 bases. The CDR3 totals 15 residues. J was trimmed by 0 bases and V by 8 bases; bases with no gene match: 8. Germline V gene data show CDR1 as MDHEN and CDR2 as SYDVKM. The CDR3 here is CASLTLGGSTDTQYF. In nucleotides, the CDR3 is TGTGCCAGCCTTACATTGGGGGGGAGCACAGATACGCAGTATTTT.

The chain links TRBV5-1 to TRBJ2-2; 10 bases align to TRBD1. V shed 2 bases, J shed 6 bases, and the junction held 7 bases outside the gene matches. CDR1 is SGHRS and CDR2 is YFSETQ in the germline V gene. This CDR3 is built from 16 residues. The CDR3 loop reads CASSFWGTGASGELFF. CDR3 sequence (DNA): TGCGCCAGCAGCTTTTGGGGGACAGGGGCGTCCGGGGAGCTGTTTTTT.

The chain has TRBV15 and TRBJ2-1, with TRBD2 matching over 9 bases. The CDR3 sequence is 16 residues long. Trimming removed 4 bases from V and 1 base from J; junction bases left unmatched: 5. Germline V gives CDR1 LNHNV, CDR2 YYDKDF (reference sequence). CDR3 sequence: CATSNGLALSYNEQFF. In DNA form, the CDR3 reads TGTGCCACCAGCAACGGACTAGCGCTATCCTACAATGAGCAGTTCTTC.

This clone appeared a few times. The chain uses TRBV5-1 and TRBJ2-1; D perhaps matches TRBD1 (6 bases). The germline CDR1 and CDR2 sequences are SGHRS and YFSETQ. The CDR3 sequence is 16 residues long. Trimming removed 4 bases from V and 7 bases from J, with 21 bases in between. CDR3 in DNA: TGCGCCAGCAGCCCCTCGGCAGGGGCGCTAGCTAATGAGCAGTTCTTC. Translated, it gives CASSPSAGALANEQFF.

The chain uses TRBV29-1 and TRBJ1-5; the match to TRBD1 covers 9 bases. Germline V gene lookup returns CDR1 SQVTM and CDR2 ANQGSEA. The J segment lost 6 bases and the V segment lost 4 bases, leaving 4 bases of the junction unmatched. The CDR3 is made up of 13 amino acids. The CDR3 is CSVGQGDGQPQHF. CDR3 in DNA: TGCAGCGTTGGACAGGGGGACGGTCAGCCCCAGCATTTT.

The rearrangement links TRBV10-2 to TRBJ2-3, with D unresolved. This CDR3 contains 13 residues. Deletions cut 5 bases from V and 2 bases from J, with 8 bases between. Germline assignment: CDR1 WSHSY and CDR2 SAAADI. Here the CDR3 DNA reads TGCGCCAGCAGTACTACCATCACAGATACGCAGTATTTT. This translates into CASSTTITDTQYF.